This T cell receptor beta chain was obtained from a study of vaccination and CD4 T cells after COVID-19 (dated 2022 in TCRdb). Some background on the complete study: Every convalescent patient had a positive nasal swab PCR test for SARS-CoV-2, with mild disease in nine patients and severe disease in one. In 9 to 11 COVID-19 convalescent patients and a few infection-naive healthy vaccine recipients, researchers compared the spike-specific CD4+ TCR repertoire from before mRNA vaccination with the repertoire from after. The time from the second vaccine dose to post-vaccine blood sampling had a median of approximately 72 days and ranged from about 14 to 241 days. In control cultures, a CEFX viral epitope pool was used as positive control, an HIV-1 Nef peptide pool was used as negative control, or no peptide was added. The cultures were stimulated with overlapping spike peptide pools from SARS-CoV-2 and from the common cold coronaviruses HCoV-NL63, HCoV-OC43 and HCoV-229E. Participants received two doses of either the Pfizer-BioNTech BNT162b2 vaccine (n=8) or the Moderna mRNA-1273 vaccine (n=2). The convalescent cohort comprised six males and four females, including two Hispanic individuals, seven Caucasians, two Asians and one multiracial person. Post-COVID blood samples were collected from convalescent patients a median of roughly 100 days after diagnosis, with a range of about 30 to 161 days. The research as a whole found: The study included relatively few convalescent patients and did not analyze early timepoints after natural infection. Among the post-vaccine SARS-CoV-2-reactive clones in convalescent patients, a median approximately 90% showed up only after vaccination, which suggests vaccine-specific priming. The median count of SARS-CoV-2-reactive clonotypes went up from 20 to 25 after infection to some 38 after vaccination, although the change was not significant. Of the vaccine-specific clones found in convalescent patients, nearly all (304 of 307) were mono-reactive for SARS-CoV-2 spike instead of being cross-reactive with common cold coronaviruses.

Concerning this clonotype: It has no known antigen specificity. It has no much larger one-base neighbor in the sample; base qualities were not kept.

Libraries were made using PCR. At the Johns Hopkins FTIC core, DNA from the cultured CD4+ T cells underwent TCR sequencing with the Oncomine TCR Beta short-read assay. The QIAamp micro DNA kit was used to extract genomic DNA from the cultured CD4+ T cells. Oncomine TCR Beta libraries from cultured CD4+ T cells were pooled using unique dual indexes and sequenced on an Illumina iSeq 100. The authors processed their data as follows. Non-productive sequences were removed, and CDR3s not starting with C, not ending with F or W, or shorter than 7 amino acids were discarded. Antigen-specific clonotypes were identified with the MANAFEST web application by comparing peptide-stimulated wells with reference and other culture wells. An FDR below 0.05, an odds ratio above 5, and a productive frequency above 0.1% in at least two of three replicate wells were required for clones to be considered positive. A clonotype counted as cross-reactive if it showed significant expansion both in the SARS-CoV-2 spike wells and in at least one common cold coronavirus spike condition. Levenshtein distances (stringdist) and unrooted phylogenetic trees (ape) in R version 3.6.1 were used to assess CDR3 homology. TCRdb trimmed public reads at Q25 via fastp, called clones via MiXCR and kept in-frame beta chains. CDR3 protein sequences are deduplicated, and each keeps its most common genes and DNA. TCRdb's processing, not the authors', yielded these V and J calls. The sample profile shows 20,000 to 25,000 distinct CDR3 sequences; about 56% of them were found once. The biggest ten clones account for over 5% of the sample.

CDR1 and CDR2 are drawn from the germline V gene: ENHRY, SYGVKD. The CDR3 starts with the cysteine, ends with the phenylalanine, and has 15 residues. The sequence is cut down to CDR3 DNA, 45 bases in frame from base 1. V ends up 0 bases short and J 4 bases short, with an unmatched junction base count of 4. Interpreted using the paper, the treatment or condition label stands for: roughly 10-day PBMC culture with coronavirus spike peptide pools or control peptides (ViraFEST assay). The ViraFEST assay was used in the study, in which antigen-specific T cells were expanded with peptide pools and expanded clonotypes were subsequently identified by TCR sequencing. The convalescent patients' positive SARS-CoV-2 PCR tests were from March to December 2020, which was before the Alpha, Beta and Delta variants emerged in the United States. Each well held 2.2 million or so PBMCs cultured in IMDM containing roughly 5% human AB serum and approximately 9.8 IU/ml IL-2, with around 9.2 ug/ml peptide pools added. Half of the culture medium was replaced with fresh IL-2-containing medium on days 3 and 7. Once the cells had been in culture for about 10 days, the EasySep CD4+ T cell isolation kit was used to isolate CD4+ T cells by negative selection. PBMCs were separated from whole blood using Ficoll-Paque Plus gradient centrifugation and then either used fresh or cryopreserved at -140C. Each culture condition was generally run in triplicate wells.

Recombination connected TRBV10-3 to TRBJ2-3; TRBD1 agrees with 7 junctional bases. Sequencing was done on a sample of CD4+ T cells from blood, cultured in vitro. The TCR sequence derives from a human donor who had recovered from COVID-19. The nucleotides are TGTGCCATCAGTGAGTCGACTCAGGGGGCAGATACGCAGTATTTT. It codes for CAISESTQGADTQYF.